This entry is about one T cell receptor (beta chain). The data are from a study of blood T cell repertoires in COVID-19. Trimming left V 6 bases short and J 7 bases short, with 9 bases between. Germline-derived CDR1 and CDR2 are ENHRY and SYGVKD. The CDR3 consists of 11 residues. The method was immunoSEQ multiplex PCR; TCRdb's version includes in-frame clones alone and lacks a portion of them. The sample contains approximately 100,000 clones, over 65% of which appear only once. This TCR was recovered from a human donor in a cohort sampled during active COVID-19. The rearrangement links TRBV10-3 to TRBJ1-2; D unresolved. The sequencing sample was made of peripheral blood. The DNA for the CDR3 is TGTGCCATCAGCGGACTCAGTGGCTACACCTTC. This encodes CAISGLSGYTF.